This TCR beta chain was identified during a study of T cells in Graves' hyperthyroidism and ophthalmopathy. Study-level findings and limits: Ophthalmopathy was separated from stable hyperthyroidism by a 13 V-J model.

Regions amplified from RNA transcripts were the TCR beta CDR3 regions. A first-round RT-PCR of the TCR CDR3 used the HTBI primer set. One entry per CDR3 protein, called by TCRdb with MiXCR from the multiplex PCR reads. In the table there are about 580,000 distinct CDR3 sequences, under 60% of which are singletons. Note on this clonotype: The antigen is unknown.

Patients were aged 18 to 65, had disease duration under 2 months, and had newly diagnosed hyperthyroidism. Criteria for exclusion of patients were uncontrolled infection, other autoimmune disease, pregnancy or lactation. Looked up from germline, CDR1 is SNHLY and CDR2 is FYNNEI. This CDR3 is built from 13 residues. V was trimmed by 4 bases and J by 4 bases, leaving 10 bases between them. This rearrangement joins TRBV2 to TRBJ2-5, with D maybe TRBD1 (6 bases). The clonotype originates from a woman between 18 and 29 years old with Graves' hyperthyroidism. Sequencing input: peripheral blood or thyroid tissue (not recorded which). CDR3 region: CASSASRGETQYF. The CDR3, as DNA: TGTGCCAGCAGTGCATCCAGGGGAGAGACCCAGTACTTC.